This paragraph covers one TCR beta chain sequence. The antigen is not known. This entry belongs to a study of beta chain features in type 1 diabetes. Notes on the study in general: At VDJ recombination sites, type 1 diabetes patients had fewer insertions and more deleted nucleotides. Among all four CD4+ subsets, Type 1 diabetes patients had TCRB CDR3s that were moderately but significantly shorter. Relative to healthy donors, patients appeared to have naive, central memory and Treg TCRB repertoires that were more similar.

The V segment lost 4 bases and the J segment 10 bases; nucleotides outside the gene matches: 10. CDR1 and CDR2 from the germline V gene are SGHRS and YFSETQ. The CDR3 is made up of 15 amino acids. Expressed TCRB transcripts were sequenced because the entire RNA isolate underwent reverse transcription. Clones were read by immunoSEQ multiplex PCR, and TCRdb kept only the in-frame ones, dropping some. The profile shows fewer than 400,000 clones, about a tenth of them singletons. The sequenced sample consisted of central memory CD4+ T cells from blood. This receptor was taken from a man aged 30 to 39 with type 1 diabetes. This rearrangement joins TRBV5-1 to TRBJ1-6; 8 bases match TRBD1. The CDR3 bases are TGCGCCAGCAGCACAGGACAGGGCGTCGGATCACCCCTCCACTTT. Translation: CASSTGQGVGSPLHF.